This T cell receptor beta chain originates from a study of OX40 agonist ivuxolimab in advanced cancers. With regard to the full study: The costimulatory receptor OX40 (CD134) was targeted by ivuxolimab, a fully human IgG2 agonistic monoclonal antibody. Among the approximately 54 dose-escalation patients, approximately 20 had hepatocellular carcinoma, roughly 15 melanoma, 9 renal cell carcinoma and 9 head and neck cancer. Three dose-escalation patients achieved partial responses, one with hepatocellular carcinoma and two with cutaneous melanoma. Patients were allowed to have had prior anti-PD-1, anti-PD-L1 or anti-CTLA-4 therapy, and 40% of the dose-escalation patients had previously received checkpoint inhibitors. The paper describes the monotherapy dose-escalation part (N of about 50 patients) of the phase I trial of ivuxolimab. Peripheral TCRbeta sequencing was intended to test whether TCR sequence diversity was altered and clonal T-cell expansion was caused by ivuxolimab. The dose-escalation cohort was almost 85% male with a mean age of about 54 years, ranging from roughly 20 to 80. Intravenous ivuxolimab was administered to patients every 2 weeks at six dose levels: 0.01, 0.1, 0.3, 1.5, 3 and 10 mg/kg.

Genomic DNA was extracted from sorted cells for sequencing of the TCRbeta CDR3 region. TCRbeta CDR3 regions were sequenced using the immunoSEQ Assay. The clones in this table, taken by TCRdb from immuneACCESS, are in-frame only. Not every clone is retained; where verified, under half of the shortfall comes from an unresolved V gene, and the cause of the rest is unknown. A total of 60,000 to 85,000 clones appear in this sample, over 70% of them only once. Together, the top ten hold around 7.2% of the sample. As concerns this clone: Its cognate antigen has yet to be identified. Per-base qualities were not stored, and no clone one base away is much larger.

The trial excluded patients who had a history of autoimmune disease or who were on systemic immunosuppression. Peripheral blood for TCR sequencing was drawn from every dose cohort at baseline, at cycle 4 day 1 and at cycle 7 day 1. The samples were taken from a phase I, first-in-human, multicenter, open-label dose-escalation trial of ivuxolimab. The trial enrolled adults with locally advanced or metastatic head and neck squamous cell, hepatocellular, melanoma or renal cell carcinoma. CD4+ and CD8+ T cells were sorted separately from peripheral blood before TCR sequencing. The CDR3 runs 15 amino acids, cysteine and phenylalanine included. CDR3 DNA is the only sequence kept; it has 45 bases, read in frame from the first base. From a lookup of the germline V gene (reference sequence), CDR1 and CDR2 are SEHNR and FQNEAQ. The germline ends are 17 bases apart after V is trimmed by 5 bases and J by 6 bases.

The study at large found these results: Which antigens the clonally expanded peripheral T cells were specific for was not determined. Clonal expansion of both CD4+ and CD8+ blood T cells was observed from baseline to week 6 at doses 0.1 to 3.0 mg/kg. Low levels of normalized T-cell clonal expansion were also seen in some nonresponding patients. Partial responders in the 0.1-3.0 mg/kg groups had among the lowest normalized peripheral clonal expansion, especially among CD8+ T cells. After ivuxolimab, more expanded clones were found on average in CD8+ T cells than in CD4+ T cells.

This TCR was recovered from an adult with an advanced solid tumor such as melanoma, head and neck, liver or kidney cancer. Sequencing was performed on CD4+ or CD8+ T cells sorted from blood, taken in a trial of the OX40 agonist ivuxolimab. The chain couples TRBV7-9 to TRBJ2-1; the D gene identity is not certain. CDR3 sequence: CASSPMGISTNEQFF. The DNA is TGTGCCAGCAGCCCAATGGGGATAAGCACCAATGAGCAGTTCTTC.